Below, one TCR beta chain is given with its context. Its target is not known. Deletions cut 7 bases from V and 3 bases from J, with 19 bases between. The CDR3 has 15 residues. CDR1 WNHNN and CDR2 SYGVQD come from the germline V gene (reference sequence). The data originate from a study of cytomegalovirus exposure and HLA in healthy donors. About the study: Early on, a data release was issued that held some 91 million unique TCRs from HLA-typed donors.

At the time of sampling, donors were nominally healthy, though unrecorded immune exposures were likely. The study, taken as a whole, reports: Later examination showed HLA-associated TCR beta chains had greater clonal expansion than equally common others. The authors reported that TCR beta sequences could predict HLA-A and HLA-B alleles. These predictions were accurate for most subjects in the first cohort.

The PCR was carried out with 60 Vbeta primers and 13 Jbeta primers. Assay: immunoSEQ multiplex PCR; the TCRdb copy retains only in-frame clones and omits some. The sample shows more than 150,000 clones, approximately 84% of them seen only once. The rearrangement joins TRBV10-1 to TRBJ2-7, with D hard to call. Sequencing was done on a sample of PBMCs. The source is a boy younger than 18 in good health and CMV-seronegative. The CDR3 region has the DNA TGCGCCAGCATGAGGCGCTGTGTCAGAAACTACGAGCAGTACTTC. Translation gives CASMRRCVRNYEQYF.